This paragraph reports one TCR beta chain. Its antigen remains unidentified. No base quality information exists; no much larger clone differs at one position. Library preparation was by the immunoSEQ multiplex PCR assay. The multiplex PCR relied on a mix of 60 forward primers for TCR Vbeta segments and 13 reverse primers for TCR Jbeta segments. A multiplex PCR assay on genomic DNA amplified the CDR3 region of rearranged TCR beta genes. On the Illumina HiSeq System, the amplified TCR beta libraries were sequenced as 87-base-pair reads. In the original analysis: A later analysis tallied roughly 80 million unique TCR beta chains across the 666 repertoires, and some 12 million of those chains were shared by two or more donors. A nearest-neighbor algorithm error-corrected the raw reads and collapsed the reads into unique sequences, merging closely related sequences to remove PCR and sequencing errors. To assign V, D and J gene segments, CDR3 sequences were aligned to IMGT reference sequences. Each retained sequence needed at least a six-nucleotide match to both a V gene segment and a J gene segment. Rearrangements were called productive when the CDR3 lacked stop codons and stayed in frame with V and J; all others were non-productive. CDR3 was defined by IMGT convention, running from the second conserved V-encoded cysteine to the conserved J-encoded phenylalanine. The earlier analysis of about 560 of the donors excluded any sequence lacking an unambiguous match to a single V gene segment. In an earlier analysis of roughly 600 of the donors, a V segment was called functional when productive rearrangements were above 56.7%, and segregating when the standard deviation between donors exceeded 5%. A statistical classification framework was developed to diagnose cytomegalovirus status using the catalog of TCR beta chain sequences. A later analysis assigned V and J genes by comparing TCR nucleotide sequences with IMGT/GENE-DB human TR gene sequences. In a later analysis, CDR3 sequences and most-parsimonious VDJ recombination scenarios were assigned using the TCRdist pipeline. In a later analysis, every TCR beta chain was defined by the combination of its CDR3 amino acid sequence and its V-gene family, and reads without a unique V-gene family were dropped. To address suspected cross-contamination and a sequencing artifact, a later analysis removed 592 highly shared, low-generation-probability nucleotide sequences. A later analysis calculated a clonal expansion index for each public chain from normalized within-repertoire ranks of inferred template counts. A later analysis computed generation probabilities with a VDJ recombination model fitted to out-of-frame rearrangements, and checked the results against IGoR. In a later analysis, hypergeometric tests were used to score TCR-TCR, TCR-HLA and TCR-CMV co-occurrence, with a repertoire-size bias correction applied to TCR pairs. In a later analysis, false discovery rates were estimated by permuting HLA or CMV assignments 20 times. In a later analysis, co-occurring TCRs were grouped using DBSCAN, with TCRdist sequence similarity added in when clustering inside HLA-allele-positive subsets. Repertoires with fewer than 30,000 or more than 120,000 public chains, plus five repertoires with anomalous nucleotide sharing, were excluded from co-occurrence clustering. The immuneACCESS repertoire file appears here via TCRdb, limited to in-frame rearrangements. These files lack a portion of the clones; in checked studies, under half of the deficit traces to unresolved V genes, and the cause of the others is not known. For V, J and clone size, that table is used; D and trimming come from the DNA. Counted in this sample were approximately 150,000 clones; more than 80% of them appeared once. Roughly 4% of the sample comes from the top ten.

These data belong to a study of cytomegalovirus exposure and HLA in healthy donors (dated by TCRdb to 2016 to 2017). Regarding the complete study: According to an earlier analysis of 587 of the donors, about 179 million T cells yielded some 110 million unique TCR beta sequences and less than 300 Gb of sequence data. An early release covering about 600 HLA-typed donors comprised approximately 300 gigabases of sequencing data and approximately 80 million unique TCR sequences. Of the 398 genotyped donors, 81% were placed in the genetic ancestry cluster associated with self-reported Caucasian donors. The study aimed to test whether cataloging public T cell receptors could reveal signatures of past pathogen exposure. The study used immunosequencing to profile the T cell repertoires of 666 subjects and linked those repertoires to cytomegalovirus serostatus. A separate validation cohort of 100 to 150 different subjects was used in addition to the approximately 700-subject first cohort. To predict cytomegalovirus infection status, the study combined high-throughput TCR immunosequencing, statistical association of individual TCRs with disease status, and machine learning. To study patterns of TCR occurrence, a later analysis re-analyzed previously published TCR beta repertoires from around 670 donors and added high-resolution HLA genotyping. The later analysis used no new phenotypic data to find candidate immune exposures, relying instead on TCR beta sequences and their occurrence across donors. In an earlier analysis of several hundred of the donors, high-throughput TCR beta sequencing was used to judge whether each TCR beta V gene segment behaved as functional or pseudogenic. Donor age, sex, ethnicity and CMV serostatus were compiled alongside the repertoire data. In a later genetic analysis, genome-wide SNP genotypes for 398 of the 666 donors were used, and that subset was treated as a discovery cohort. Every repertoire in the discovery cohort had been generated on one and the same sequencing platform. HLA typing covered class I and class II loci at four-digit resolution. Typing coverage differed by locus: A, B, C, DRB1 and DQB1 were typed in roughly 620-630 donors, DQA1 in about 500, DPA1 in some 600, and DPB1 in around 440. About five DR-DQ haplotypes were handled as single units for association and clustering, since linkage in the cohort was strong. Across about 380 genotyped donors of the cohort, an average of about 200,000 unique TCR beta nucleotide sequences per donor were sequenced, and roughly 17% of those sequences were non-productive.

From a lookup of the germline V gene, CDR1 and CDR2 are MGHDK and SYGVNS. The junction carries 5 bases between V and J, which are trimmed by 4 bases and 0 bases respectively. From the cysteine up to the phenylalanine, the CDR3 has a length of 13 residues. Only the CDR3 DNA is retained, 39 bases long and in frame from the first base. The cohort comprised some 730 healthy bone marrow donors. At the time of sampling, every cohort member was nominally healthy, though immune exposures that went unrecorded were likely present. The donor tested CMV seropositive, placing the donor among the 250 to 350 seropositive members of the cohort. Every donor gave a peripheral blood sample, and the peripheral blood mononuclear cells from that sample were used for TCR beta sequencing. Genomic DNA was extracted from the blood cell samples with the Qiagen DNeasy Blood Extraction Kit. Paper-wide results and their limitations: Most TCR sequences were seen in very few donors, while some public TCRs were found in many individuals. Some IMGT-functional V segments, including TRBV6-2 and TRBV6-3, could not be distinguished by the 87-base-pair reads and were therefore excluded. V-gene and J-gene trimming of TCR beta chains was associated with a missense DCLRE1C variant in a later genetic analysis, and the association was replicated in an independent cohort. The study listed 170 or so TCR beta chains as associated with cytomegalovirus. The authors suggested that the approach could potentially be generalized to other disease states and immunological phenotypes. A cluster of highly shared sequence variants was judged likely to represent a technical artifact of the sequencing pipeline. The classifier was reported to diagnose cytomegalovirus status with high specificity and sensitivity in both the original cohort and the validation cohort. A later analysis found that HLA-associated TCR beta chains were more clonally expanded and had lower generation probabilities than equally common non-associated chains. According to a later analysis, TCR association rates differed among HLA loci, with DRB1 alleles showing the most associated TCRs and HLA-C alleles showing the fewest. Only TCR beta chains were sequenced in this cohort, and the absence of alpha or paired-chain data limited detectable features. Compared with the approximately 670-donor mean, donors in an Asian-associated ancestry cluster had fewer N-insertions in productive TCRs, according to a later genetic analysis. Because HLA typing was missing for some donors at each locus, association tests included only the typed subset. The only immune exposure information available for the cohort was CMV serostatus. Because counts were too low, approximately 15 rarely observed V segments, including chromosome 9 orphons, were excluded from the earlier analysis of under 650 of the donors. Correlated functional status among segregating V segments might be attributable to linkage disequilibrium, but an unknown experimental factor could not be ruled out. According to a later analysis, most CMV-associated TCR beta chains appeared to be HLA-restricted, and the HLA associations seemed to be driven largely by CMV exposure. A further reported finding was that TCR beta sequences accurately predicted the HLA-A and HLA-B alleles for most subjects in the first cohort. In an earlier analysis of some 500 of the donors, most TCR beta V segments were observed in productive rearrangements about 90% or about 30% of the time, broadly matching IMGT annotations. A few of the identified cytomegalovirus-associated TCR beta chains were confirmed in vitro to be specific for cytomegalovirus antigens. Strong co-occurrence of HLA alleles, especially DR and DQ, made assigning TCR associations to individual alleles difficult. A later analysis reported that several top co-occurrence clusters appeared linked to parvovirus B19, influenza, CMV and Epstein-Barr virus. Presence/absence analyses assumed roughly uniform sequencing depth across donors, an assumption that may not hold. At a false discovery rate of 0.05, a later analysis linked some 18,000 TCR beta sequences to specific HLA alleles.

The TCR sequence derives from a woman in her thirties or forties in good health and CMV-seropositive. This chain is built from TRBV25-1 and TRBJ2-3; the D segment cannot be called with confidence. Material: PBMCs. The DNA is TGTGCCAGCAGTGTGCAGAGCACAGATACGCAGTATTTT. This translates into CASSVQSTDTQYF.